These 29 T cell receptor beta chains were all obtained from the same sample, sequenced in a study of response to subunit inactivated influenza vaccine. TCRdb re-analysed the RT-PCR reads in MiXCR, keeping a single row per CDR3 protein. The sample carries over 450,000 distinct CDR3 sequences, 10% to 15% recorded once. Sequences were derived from PBMCs from blood, sampled roughly 48 days after vaccination. The receptors were gathered from a man aged 45-60 years who received an inactivated influenza vaccine.

V is TRBV11-2 and J is TRBJ2-7, with 8 bases fitting TRBD2. The CDR3 sequence is 18 residues long. Germline V lookup: CDR1 SGHAT, CDR2 FQNNGV. V trimming: 2 bases; J trimming: 2 bases; junction bases outside the gene matches: 14. The CDR3 DNA follows: TGTGCCAGCAGCTTACGAACTCCGGTCTTAGCGGGGACCTACGAGCAGTACTTC. Translation: CASSLRTPVLAGTYEQYF. The full variable domain, with the rest looked up from reference TRBV11-2 and TRBJ2-7, is EAGVAQSPRYKIIEKRQSVAFWCNPISGHATLYWYQQILGQGPKLLIQFQNNGVVDDSQLPKDRFSAERLKGVDSTLKIQPAKLEDSAVYLCASSLRTPVLAGTYEQYFGPGTRLTVT.

The chain uses TRBV2 and TRBJ1-5; TRBD1 aligns across 8 bases. Per germline, CDR1 SNHLY and CDR2 FYNNEI. Unmatched junction bases numbered 4, after V lost 4 bases and J lost 5 bases. The CDR3 consists of 14 residues. Written as DNA, the CDR3 is TGTGCCAGCAGTGGCAACAGGGGGTATCAGCCCCAGCATTTT. As protein: CASSGNRGYQPQHF.

This clonotype has a handful of counts. The V and J genes are TRBV4-2 and TRBJ1-2; tentatively, D is TRBD1 (5 bases). CDR1 and CDR2 from the germline V gene are LGHNA and YNFKEQ. V was cut by 0 bases and J by 9 bases, with 14 bases left in between. The CDR3 spans 14 residues. This CDR3 is CASSQEGARVRYTF. Written as DNA, the CDR3 is TGTGCCAGCAGCCAAGAAGGGGCTCGGGTCCGCTACACCTTC.

This clonotype was seen at least ten times. The V call is TRBV7-2, the J call TRBJ1-1, with 8 positions matching TRBD1. CDR1 and CDR2 (germline): SGHTA, FQGNSA. The CDR3 is made up of 14 amino acids. V dropped 5 bases and J dropped 4; count of bases not matched to a gene: 6. CDR3 amino acids: CASSPGQGRTEAFF. CDR3 sequence (DNA): TGTGCCAGCAGCCCCGGACAGGGCCGCACTGAAGCTTTCTTT.

The sample holds many counts of this clonotype. The V call is TRBV5-6, the J call TRBJ1-4; the D is unclear. Germline assignment: CDR1 SGHDT and CDR2 YYEEEE. Trimming removed 1 base at V and 3 bases at J, with 7 bases between. CDR3 length equals 14 residues. This chain's CDR3 is CASSLYGPNEKLFF. The CDR3 nucleotides are TGTGCCAGCAGCTTGTATGGTCCTAATGAAAAACTGTTTTTT.

The chain couples TRBV12-3 or TRBV12-4 to TRBJ1-1; TRBD1 is a possible D gene (6 bases). This CDR3 contains 14 residues. V lost 7 bases to trimming and J lost 1 base, with 13 bases between them. The CDR3 sequence: CASNNRARNTEAFF. Written as DNA, the CDR3 is TGTGCCAGCAACAACAGGGCTCGGAACACTGAAGCTTTCTTT.

CDR3 in amino acids: CASSEFRGPEQFF. The DNA of the CDR3 is TGTGCCAGCAGTGAATTTAGGGGGCCGGAGCAGTTCTTC. The chain uses TRBV6-1 and TRBJ2-1; TRBD1 matches 7 bases. In germline, CDR1 is MNHNS, CDR2 SASEGT. The CDR3 is made up of 13 amino acids. Losses at the gene ends were 2 bases for V and 10 bases for J; bases not matched to a gene: 5.

CDR3 in amino acids: CASSLETPPASGANVLTF. CDR3 nucleotides: TGTGCCAGCAGCCTAGAGACCCCGCCGGCTTCTGGGGCCAACGTCCTGACTTTC. This chain uses TRBV6-1 with TRBJ2-6; D uncertain. This CDR3 is 18 amino acids long. Per the germline V gene, CDR1 is MNHNS and CDR2 is SASEGT. V was shortened by 6 bases and J by 1 base, with 19 bases between the two germline ends.

This chain uses TRBV4-3 with TRBJ2-4, with TRBD2 as a possible D gene (5 bases). Germline V gene data show CDR1 as LGHNA and CDR2 as YSLEER. This CDR3 is 15 amino acids long. V was cut by 0 bases and J by 8 bases, with 14 bases left in between. DNA of the CDR3: TGCGCCAGCAGCCAAGATCTTACGGGATCGGACATTCAGTACTTC. It translates to CASSQDLTGSDIQYF.

The V gene is TRBV24-1, the J gene TRBJ2-1; TRBD2 aligns across 9 bases. CDR1 and CDR2 (germline): KGHDR, SFDVKD. This CDR3 comprises 15 residues. With V trimmed by 4 bases and J by 8 bases, 8 bases remained unmatched. The CDR3 region is CATSDNDGTSYEQFF. CDR3 DNA sequence: TGTGCCACCAGTGACAACGACGGGACTAGCTATGAGCAGTTCTTC.

Many counts were recorded for this clonotype. The rearrangement links TRBV5-1 to TRBJ1-2; D is uncertain. Trimming shortened V by 4 bases and J by 3 bases, and 10 bases separated the two germline ends. The CDR3 is 13 residues long. Germline V lookup: CDR1 SGHRS, CDR2 YFSETQ. CDR3 amino acids: CASSKRSDYGYTF. CDR3 DNA sequence: TGCGCCAGCAGCAAACGATCGGACTATGGCTACACCTTC.

This clonotype has just a few counts. This chain uses TRBV7-2 with TRBJ2-7; no firm D call. This CDR3 spans 15 amino acids. In germline, CDR1 is SGHTA, CDR2 FQGNSA. The germline V and J ends were trimmed by 5 bases and 1 base, with 15 bases remaining between them. The CDR3 DNA sequence: TGTGCCAGCAGCAGCGTGGTAGATACATCCTACGAGCAGTACTTC. Amino acids: CASSSVVDTSYEQYF.

V gene TRBV21-1 combines with J gene TRBJ2-7; TRBD1 is taken as the D call from the table, unchecked against the DNA. TRBV21-1 is marked as a pseudogene. The CDR3 has 15 amino acids. This CDR3 reads CASSKDQDRAYEQYF. CDR3 nucleotides: TGTGCCAGCAGCAAAGATCAGGACAGGGCCTACGAGCAGTACTTC.

This clonotype appeared a few times. V usage is TRBV7-2 and J usage is TRBJ2-3, with unresolved D. This CDR3 has 13 amino acids. V lost 4 bases and J 4 bases, leaving 9 bases between the germline ends. Germline V CDR1 and CDR2: SGHTA, FQGNSA. CDR3 sequence: CASSSLVADTQYF. CDR3 in DNA: TGTGCCAGCAGCTCCCTGGTCGCAGATACGCAGTATTTT.

With regard to this clonotype: A much larger clone lies one base from this, so it may be a read error. J is TRBJ2-3 and V is TRBV20-1, with 8 bases that match TRBD2. This CDR3 comprises 13 residues. CDR1 is DFQATT and CDR2 is SNEGSKA in the germline V gene (reference sequence). CDR3 region: CSARSGGADMQYF. The DNA of the CDR3 is TGCAGTGCTAGAAGCGGGGGCGCAGATATGCAGTATTTT.

A few counts support this clonotype. V usage is TRBV7-2 and J usage is TRBJ1-1; no firm D call. Looked up from germline, CDR1 is SGHTA and CDR2 is FQGNSA. Deletions cut 6 bases from V and 4 bases from J, with 6 bases between. This CDR3 has 11 amino acids. The chain's CDR3 is CASRISTEAFF. The CDR3 DNA is TGTGCCAGCAGGATCTCCACTGAAGCTTTCTTT.

The J gene is TRBJ1-1, the V gene TRBV5-1; D is uncertain. In germline, CDR1 is SGHRS, CDR2 YFSETQ. The V gene lost 0 bases and the J gene lost 4 bases, with 13 bases spanning the gap. This CDR3 has 15 residues. CDR3 in amino acids: CASSLAIPGSTEAFF. Written as DNA, the CDR3 is TGCGCCAGCAGCTTGGCCATTCCTGGAAGCACTGAAGCTTTCTTT.

The CDR3 region has the DNA TGTGCCAGCAGCCTACAGGGACACCAAGAGACCCAGTACTTC. It specifies CASSLQGHQETQYF. The J gene is TRBJ2-5, the V gene TRBV7-9; tentatively, D is TRBD1 (6 bases). The CDR3 extends over 14 amino acids. Trimming took 5 bases from V and 0 from J, leaving 10 bases between them. CDR1 and CDR2 (germline): SEHNR, FQNEAQ (reference sequence).

This clonotype was counted ten times or more. The chain couples TRBV7-2 to TRBJ1-1; D is uncertain. This CDR3 comprises 14 residues. V was cut by 7 bases and J by 0 bases, with 12 bases left in between. Germline CDR1 is SGHTA and CDR2 is FQGNSA. CDR3 residues: CASKIDQMNTEAFF. CDR3 sequence (DNA): TGTGCCAGCAAGATAGACCAGATGAACACTGAAGCTTTCTTT. Based on the CDR3 plus reference TRBV7-2 and TRBJ1-1, the full variable domain is GAGVSQSPSNKVTEKGKDVELRCDPISGHTALYWYRQSLGQGLEFLIYFQGNSAPDKSGLPSDRFSAERTGGSVSTLTIQRTQQEDSAVYLCASKIDQMNTEAFFGQGTRLTVV.

This clonotype was counted between two and nine times. This chain links TRBV29-1 with TRBJ1-1; D not resolved. Trimming pared 0 bases from V and 7 bases from J, leaving 6 bases between. Germline V CDR1 and CDR2: SQVTM, ANQGSEA. The CDR3 totals 11 residues. In nucleotides, the CDR3 is TGCAGCGTTGAAGACCCGGGTGAAGCTTTCTTT. It is translated as CSVEDPGEAFF.

This clonotype was seen a handful of times. V usage is TRBV6-2 or TRBV6-3 and J usage is TRBJ2-1; no definite D call. CDR3 size: 12 residues. Deletions cut 6 bases from V and 8 bases from J, with 11 bases between. Germline loops: CDR1 MNHEY, CDR2 SVGEGT. CDR3 protein: CASSSYWDEQFF. The CDR3 nucleotides are TGTGCCAGCAGCTCATACTGGGATGAGCAGTTCTTC.

This clonotype came up a few times. This chain connects TRBV11-2 to TRBJ2-5; D remains unclear. This CDR3 spans 14 amino acids. CDR1 is SGHAT and CDR2 is FQNNGV in the germline V gene. Trimming took 3 bases from V and 2 from J, leaving 10 bases between them. This CDR3 reads CASSFITEQETQYF. The CDR3 DNA follows: TGTGCCAGCAGCTTCATAACTGAACAAGAGACCCAGTACTTC.

This chain joins TRBV13 and TRBJ1-1, with D perhaps matching TRBD1 (6 bases). V shed 5 bases and J shed 4 bases, with 17 bases lying between them. The CDR3 covers 15 residues. Germline V CDR1 and CDR2: PRHDT, FYEKMQ (reference sequence). The CDR3 region has the DNA TGTGCCAGCAGCCCCCAGGGGAGGGGGATCACTGAAGCTTTCTTT. Translated, it gives CASSPQGRGITEAFF.

This clonotype showed up just a few times. This rearrangement joins TRBV15 to TRBJ2-7, with 9 nucleotides matching TRBD1. The CDR3 sequence is 15 residues long. Trimming cost V 2 bases and J 3 bases; bases outside gene matches: 5. Germline lookup yields CDR1 LNHNV and CDR2 YYDKDF (reference sequence). The CDR3 DNA is TGTGCCACCAGCAGACCCCCGGGACAGGGCTACGAGCAGTACTTC. This codes for CATSRPPGQGYEQYF.

This clonotype was seen repeatedly, ten times or more. The chain is built from TRBV20-1 and TRBJ2-5; TRBD2 matches at 9 bases. The CDR3 spans 15 residues. Germline CDR1 reads DFQATT; CDR2 reads SNEGSKA (reference sequence). The V and J ends lost 4 bases and 5 bases, in that order; junction bases with no gene match: 11. CDR3 residues: CSAISGRREVETQYF. DNA of the CDR3: TGCAGTGCTATAAGCGGGAGGCGCGAGGTGGAGACCCAGTACTTC.

This rearrangement joins TRBV7-2 to TRBJ2-6, with 7 bases matching TRBD1. V shed 4 bases, J shed 2 bases, and the junction held 5 bases outside the gene matches. The CDR3 contains 16 residues. Germline V gene lookup returns CDR1 SGHTA and CDR2 FQGNSA. The DNA of the CDR3 is TGTGCCAGCAGCTCGACAGGGATTCCTGGGGCCAACGTCCTGACTTTC. It specifies CASSSTGIPGANVLTF. Full variable domain (outside the CDR3, taken from reference TRBV7-2 and TRBJ2-6): GAGVSQSPSNKVTEKGKDVELRCDPISGHTALYWYRQSLGQGLEFLIYFQGNSAPDKSGLPSDRFSAERTGGSVSTLTIQRTQQEDSAVYLCASSSTGIPGANVLTFGAGSRLTVL.

In its sample, this clonotype was seen a few times. This sequence joins TRBV11-2 and TRBJ2-3; TRBD2 agrees at 10 bases. Per germline, CDR1 SGHAT and CDR2 FQNNGV. The CDR3 totals 18 residues. The V and J ends lost 0 bases and 6 bases, in that order; junction bases with no gene match: 12. CDR3 residues: CASSLELSGGAGGDTQYF. The DNA for the CDR3 is TGTGCCAGCAGCTTAGAACTGAGCGGGGGGGCTGGGGGCGATACGCAGTATTTT.

The sample holds many counts of this clonotype. The rearrangement uses TRBV6-1 and TRBJ2-5, with 7 bases identical to TRBD1. With V trimmed by 6 bases and J by 3 bases, 13 bases remained unmatched. Germline V gene lookup returns CDR1 MNHNS and CDR2 SASEGT. The length of the CDR3 is 16 residues. The CDR3 region has the DNA TGTGCCAGCAGAAGGACAGGCCAGGGATGGGAAGAGACCCAGTACTTC. Protein product: CASRRTGQGWEETQYF.

This clonotype turned up a few times. J is TRBJ2-3 and V is TRBV11-2; D is possibly TRBD2 (5 bases). This CDR3 is 11 amino acids long. Germline V gene lookup returns CDR1 SGHAT and CDR2 FQNNGV. Trimming pared 3 bases from V and 9 bases from J, leaving 7 bases between. The CDR3 region is CASSFGNTQYF. CDR3 nucleotide sequence: TGTGCCAGCAGCTTCGGGAACACGCAGTATTTT.